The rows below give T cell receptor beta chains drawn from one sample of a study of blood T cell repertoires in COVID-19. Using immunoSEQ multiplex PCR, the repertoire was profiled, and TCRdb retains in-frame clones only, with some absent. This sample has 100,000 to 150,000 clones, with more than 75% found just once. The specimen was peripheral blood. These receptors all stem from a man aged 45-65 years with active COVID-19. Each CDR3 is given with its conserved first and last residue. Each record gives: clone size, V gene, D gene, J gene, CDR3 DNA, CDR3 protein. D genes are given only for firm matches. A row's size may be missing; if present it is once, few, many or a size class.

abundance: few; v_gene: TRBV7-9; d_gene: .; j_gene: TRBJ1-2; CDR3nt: TGTGCCAGCAGCGCCCAAGGAGGGGGCTACACCTTC; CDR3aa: CASSAQGGGYTF
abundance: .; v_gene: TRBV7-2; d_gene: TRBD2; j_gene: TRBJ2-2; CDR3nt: TGTGCCAGCAGCTTAGCGAGCGGGAGGGCGGTCGGGGAGCTGTTTTTT; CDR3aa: CASSLASGRAVGELFF
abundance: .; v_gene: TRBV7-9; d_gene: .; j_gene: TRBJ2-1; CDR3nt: TGTGCCAGCAGCTTGGACTCATTTAACGAGCAGTTCTTC; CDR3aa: CASSLDSFNEQFF
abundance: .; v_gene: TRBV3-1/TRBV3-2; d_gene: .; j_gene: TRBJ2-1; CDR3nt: TGTGCCAGCAGCCGGAGACACAATGAGCAGTTCTTC; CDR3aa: CASSRRHNEQFF
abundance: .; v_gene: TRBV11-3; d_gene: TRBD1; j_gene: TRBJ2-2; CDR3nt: TGTGCCAGCAGCTCAGCCCGGGACAGGGACACCGGGGAGCTGTTTTTT; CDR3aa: CASSSARDRDTGELFF
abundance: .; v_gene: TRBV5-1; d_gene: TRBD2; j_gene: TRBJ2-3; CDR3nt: TGCGCCAGCAGCTTGGGTGGACTAGACCCAGATACGCAGTATTTT; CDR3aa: CASSLGGLDPDTQYF
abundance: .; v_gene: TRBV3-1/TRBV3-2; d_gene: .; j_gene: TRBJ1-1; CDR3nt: TGTGCCAGCAGCGGGGCACTGAGAATGAACACTGAAGCTTTCTTT; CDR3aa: CASSGALRMNTEAFF
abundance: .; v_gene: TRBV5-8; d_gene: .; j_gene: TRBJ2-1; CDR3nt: TGTGCCAGCAGCTTGTCGGTCTCGGGGGGCGCCTACAATGAGCAGTTCTTC; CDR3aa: CASSLSVSGGAYNEQFF
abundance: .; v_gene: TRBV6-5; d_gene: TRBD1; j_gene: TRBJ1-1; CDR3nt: TGTGCCAGCAGTCGGACAGGGAAGTCGGACACTGAAGCTTTCTTT; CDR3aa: CASSRTGKSDTEAFF
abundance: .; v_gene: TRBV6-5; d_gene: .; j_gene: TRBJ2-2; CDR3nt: TGTGCCAGCGGCCCGTGGCAGGGGAACACCGGGGAGCTGTTTTTT; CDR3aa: CASGPWQGNTGELFF
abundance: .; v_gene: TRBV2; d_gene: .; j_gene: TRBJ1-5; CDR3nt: TGTGCCAGCAGGTCGGGATCGGGCAATCAGCCCCAGCATTTT; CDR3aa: CASRSGSGNQPQHF
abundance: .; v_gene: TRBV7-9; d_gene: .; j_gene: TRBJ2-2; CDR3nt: TGTGCCAGCAGCCTCTTGACTTCACAAACCGGGGAGCTGTTTTTT; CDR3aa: CASSLLTSQTGELFF